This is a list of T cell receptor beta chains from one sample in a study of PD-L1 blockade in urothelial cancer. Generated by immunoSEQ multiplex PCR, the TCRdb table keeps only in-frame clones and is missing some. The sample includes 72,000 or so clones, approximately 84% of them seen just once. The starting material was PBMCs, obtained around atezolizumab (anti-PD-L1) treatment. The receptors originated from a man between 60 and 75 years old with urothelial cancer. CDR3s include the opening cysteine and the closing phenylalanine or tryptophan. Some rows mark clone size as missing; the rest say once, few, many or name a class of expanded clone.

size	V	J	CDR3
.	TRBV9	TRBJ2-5	CASSVGTSGETQYF
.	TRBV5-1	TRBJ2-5	CASSLGDRQETQYF
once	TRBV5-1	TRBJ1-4	CASSLVENEKLFF
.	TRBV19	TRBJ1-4	CASSIQEKLFF
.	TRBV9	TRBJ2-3	CASSVVGETDTQYF
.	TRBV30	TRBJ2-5	CAWSVRWLETQYF
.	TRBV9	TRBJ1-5	CASSREGNQPQHF
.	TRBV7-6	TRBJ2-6	CASSRQGSGANVLTF
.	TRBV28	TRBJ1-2	CASSFSGYGYTF
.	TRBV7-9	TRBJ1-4	CASSLGNDREQLFF
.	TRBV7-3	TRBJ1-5	CASSPRQKPNSNQPQHF
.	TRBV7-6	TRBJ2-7	CASSQGTGVGEQYF
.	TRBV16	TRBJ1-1	CASSQNPGDTEAFF
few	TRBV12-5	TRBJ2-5	CASGLVRGTGYQETQYF
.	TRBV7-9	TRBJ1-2	CASSLTGSVRGYTF
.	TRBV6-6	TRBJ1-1	CASSYRPTGATEAFF
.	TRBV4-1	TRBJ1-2	CASSQSTGGGDYGYTF
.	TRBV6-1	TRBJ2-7	CASSVQRVAHEQYF
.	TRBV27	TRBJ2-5	CASRNRGETQYF
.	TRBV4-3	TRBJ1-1	CASSQTRTGYDFRMNTEAFF
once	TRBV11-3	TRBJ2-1	CASSLGTSVYNEQFF
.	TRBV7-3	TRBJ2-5	CASSPHGTGEETQYF
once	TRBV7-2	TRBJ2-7	CASSLVGTDYEQYF
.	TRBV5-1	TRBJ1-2	CASSPTRSTANYGYTF
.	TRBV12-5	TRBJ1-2	CASGLARTGMGYTF